The source of this T cell receptor (beta chain) is a study of T cells in Graves' hyperthyroidism and ophthalmopathy. Whole-study context: Prior to any treatment, at the point of initial diagnosis, peripheral blood was collected.

The CDR3 has 15 amino acids. Germline CDR1 MDHEN, CDR2 SYDVKM. J was trimmed by 0 bases and V by 6 bases; bases with no gene match: 4. Overall study findings and caveats: Through a model of 13 V-J features, ophthalmopathy was separated from stable hyperthyroidism.

Amplified regions were TCR beta CDR3 sequences from RNA transcripts. Using the HTBI primer set, a first-round RT-PCR was run on the TCR CDR3. A single record per CDR3 protein comes from TCRdb applying MiXCR to the multiplex PCR reads. There are some 560,000 distinct CDR3 sequences in the sample; 14% occur only once, and approximately 14% lies in the top ten. About this clonotype itself: What it recognizes is unknown.

The chain recombines TRBV28 with TRBJ2-3; 9 bases match TRBD1. The source of this sequence is a woman aged 40-49 years with Graves' hyperthyroidism. Sequencing was performed on blood. The CDR3 spells CASSWDRASTDTQYF. The DNA for the CDR3 is TGTGCCAGCAGCTGGGACAGGGCTAGCACAGATACGCAGTATTTT.